This T cell receptor (beta chain) stems from a study of cytomegalovirus exposure and HLA in healthy donors. The study ran its PCR with 60 Vbeta and 13 Jbeta primers. Generated by immunoSEQ multiplex PCR, the TCRdb table keeps only in-frame clones and is missing some. The sample lists some 150,000 clones, about three quarters occurring once. Between the trimmed V and J ends, which lost 2 bases and 2 bases, there was a span of 10 bases. The germline gives CDR1 SEHNR, CDR2 FQNEAQ (reference sequence). This CDR3 contains 15 residues. This clone has only one observation. The TCR sequence derives from a man in his forties or fifties in good health and CMV-seropositive. Input material: PBMCs. The chain joins TRBV7-9 to TRBJ2-1; a weak D match, TRBD2 (5 bases). CDR3 bases: TGTGCCAGCAGCTTACGACTACACGCCTACAATGAGCAGTTCTTC. It specifies CASSLRLHAYNEQFF.